This is a list of T cell receptor beta chains from one sample in a study of T cell changes during pregnancy in multiple sclerosis. Sequenced by immunoSEQ multiplex PCR; TCRdb stores in-frame clones only, minus some. The sample records fewer than 80,000 clones, 85% to 95% being singletons. This specimen consisted of peripheral blood, obtained in the third trimester of pregnancy. These receptors were taken from a female donor in good health, enrolled as a control in a pregnancy study. Both conserved end residues are part of each CDR3. D genes are given only for firm matches. Size tells how often a clone was seen (once, few, many) or the class of an expanded clone, and some rows leave it out.

J gene	clone size	D gene	V gene	CDR3 DNA	CDR3 protein
TRBJ2-5	.	TRBD2	TRBV7-7	TGTGCTAGCAGCTCCCTTAGCGGGGGGTTAGAGACCCAGTACTTC	CASSSLSGGLETQYF
TRBJ2-1	.	.	TRBV28	TGTGCCAGCAGTTTCAGATATAATGAGCAGTTCTTC	CASSFRYNEQFF
TRBJ1-6	.	.	TRBV19	TGTGCCAGTAGTATAGGGGGCACGGGCTCCTATAATTCACCCCTCCACTTT	CASSIGGTGSYNSPLHF
TRBJ1-2	few	.	TRBV9	TGTGCCAGCAGCGTAGAAGCCTTAGCTAACTATGGCTACACCTTC	CASSVEALANYGYTF
TRBJ2-5	.	TRBD1	TRBV6-1	TGTGCCAGCAGTGGGTGGCAGGGGGCGGCCCAGTACTTC	CASSGWQGAAQYF
TRBJ2-3	.	TRBD2	TRBV28	TGTGCCAGCAGTTTAGCGGGAGGGTTCACAGATACGCAGTATTTT	CASSLAGGFTDTQYF
TRBJ2-3	.	.	TRBV20-1	TGCAGTGCTAGAAGGGAGAATACGCAGTATTTT	CSARRENTQYF
TRBJ2-7	.	.	TRBV6-5	TGTGCCAGCAGTTCCCCACTAGTCCGGCCCTACGAGCAGTACTTC	CASSSPLVRPYEQYF
TRBJ2-7	.	TRBD1	TRBV9	TGTGCCAGCAGCGTAGGGGACAGGGGTTTCTACGAGCAGTACTTC	CASSVGDRGFYEQYF
TRBJ2-5	.	.	TRBV10-3	TGTGCCATCAGTGAGACCATTTCCCGGGGGGAGACCCAGTACTTC	CAISETISRGETQYF
TRBJ2-5	.	.	TRBV11-2	TGTGCCAGCAGCTTAGTGAGAGGGCCCGAGACCCAGTACTTC	CASSLVRGPETQYF
TRBJ2-3	.	.	TRBV7-9	TGTGCCAGCAGTCAGCCAGGGCTGGATACGCAGTATTTT	CASSQPGLDTQYF
TRBJ2-3	.	TRBD2	TRBV5-4	TGTGCCAGCAGCTCGGGGGGGTCGGCGGGAGGAATGTGGCCAGATACGCAGTATTTT	CASSSGGSAGGMWPDTQYF
TRBJ2-7	.	.	TRBV15	TGTGCCACCGAACGTGAGCAGGGGCTGAACGAGCAGTACTTC	CATEREQGLNEQYF
TRBJ2-3	.	.	TRBV4-2	TGTGCCAGCAGCCAAGGAGTTGCTTCTAGCACAGATACGCAGTATTTT	CASSQGVASSTDTQYF
TRBJ2-7	.	.	TRBV7-8	TGTGCCAGCAGCCCCGCTGGGGCAGGGAACTACGAGCAGTACTTC	CASSPAGAGNYEQYF
TRBJ2-5	.	.	TRBV6-4	TGTGCCAGCAGTCCCCGCAGGGGACAAGAGACCCAGTACTTC	CASSPRRGQETQYF
TRBJ1-1	.	.	TRBV7-3	TGTGCCAGCAGCCTCAAAGGGGGTCCTGAAGCTTTCTTT	CASSLKGGPEAFF
TRBJ2-5	.	TRBD2	TRBV12-5	TGTGCTAGTGGTCTCCAGCGGGGGTATGAGACCCAGTACTTC	CASGLQRGYETQYF
TRBJ1-5	.	.	TRBV28	TGTGCCAGTGATTCCAGGCTCAATCAGCCCCAGCATTTT	CASDSRLNQPQHF
TRBJ2-2	once	TRBD2	TRBV2	TGTGCCAGCAGGCACATCCTAGCGGGAGTGAACACCGGGGAGCTGTTTTTT	CASRHILAGVNTGELFF
TRBJ1-2	.	TRBD1	TRBV19	TGTGCCAGTAGTATTGGGGACAGGTCTGGCTACACCTTC	CASSIGDRSGYTF
TRBJ2-7	.	.	TRBV4-2	TGTGCCAGCAGCCCAGTAACCTACAGCTCCTACGAGCAGTACTTC	CASSPVTYSSYEQYF
TRBJ2-1	.	TRBD2	TRBV27	TGTGCCAGCATCCTAGCGGGGGGGTTAGGTGAGCAGTTCTTC	CASILAGGLGEQFF
TRBJ2-7	.	.	TRBV6-5	TGTGCCAGCAGTCGTACTAGTCCCATCGCCTACGAGCAGTACTTC	CASSRTSPIAYEQYF
TRBJ1-1	.	.	TRBV11-2	TGTGCCAGCAGCTTAGGCAGATGGAACACTGAAGCTTTCTTT	CASSLGRWNTEAFF
TRBJ2-7	.	TRBD1	TRBV28	TGTGCCAGCAGTTTACGGACAGGGGGCCCGTATGAGCAGTACTTC	CASSLRTGGPYEQYF
TRBJ2-2	.	TRBD2	TRBV19	TGTGCCAGTAGTACGACTAGCGGGATGGTTACCGGGGAGCTGTTTTTT	CASSTTSGMVTGELFF
TRBJ2-1	once	.	TRBV7-6	TGTGCCAGCAGCTTAGTTAGGGGCTCCTACAATGAGCAGTTCTTC	CASSLVRGSYNEQFF
TRBJ2-7	.	TRBD2	TRBV7-9	TGTGCCAGCAGCCGGGGGGTTACCTACGAGCAGTACTTC	CASSRGVTYEQYF
TRBJ1-2	.	.	TRBV29-1	TGCAGCGGGGCCCGGGGCTATGGCTACACCTTC	CSGARGYGYTF
TRBJ1-5	once	.	TRBV15	TGTGCCACCAGCAGTTTGGGGCCTTATCAGCCCCAGCATTTT	CATSSLGPYQPQHF
TRBJ1-1	.	.	TRBV6-6	TGTGCCAGCAGTCGTAGTGACACTGAAGCTTTCTTT	CASSRSDTEAFF
TRBJ1-2	.	TRBD1	TRBV11-2	TGTGCCAGCAGCCCCGACAGGGCTGGCTACACCTTC	CASSPDRAGYTF
TRBJ2-7	.	TRBD1	TRBV19	TGTGCCAGTAAGGACAGGTTCCGCTCCTACGAGCAGTACTTC	CASKDRFRSYEQYF
TRBJ1-3	.	TRBD1	TRBV11-2	TGTGCCAGTTCCAGGGGGGCCGTAAACACCATATATTTT	CASSRGAVNTIYF
TRBJ1-3	.	TRBD1	TRBV30	TGTGCCTCGGCGGACAGGGAATCTGGAAACACCATATATTTT	CASADRESGNTIYF
TRBJ1-2	few	TRBD1	TRBV6-5	TGTGCCAGCAGATTCCGGGACAGGGCTAACTATGGCTACACCTTC	CASRFRDRANYGYTF
TRBJ2-1	once	.	TRBV18	TGTGCCAGCTTCGACCATGAAGGAGGTGAGCAGTTCTTC	CASFDHEGGEQFF
TRBJ2-1	.	TRBD2	TRBV19	TGTGCCAGTAGTGGCGGGGGGACCTACAATGAGCAGTTCTTC	CASSGGGTYNEQFF
TRBJ2-7	.	TRBD2	TRBV29-1	TGCAGCGTCGCTGGACTAGCGGGAGCAAACGAGCAGTACTTC	CSVAGLAGANEQYF